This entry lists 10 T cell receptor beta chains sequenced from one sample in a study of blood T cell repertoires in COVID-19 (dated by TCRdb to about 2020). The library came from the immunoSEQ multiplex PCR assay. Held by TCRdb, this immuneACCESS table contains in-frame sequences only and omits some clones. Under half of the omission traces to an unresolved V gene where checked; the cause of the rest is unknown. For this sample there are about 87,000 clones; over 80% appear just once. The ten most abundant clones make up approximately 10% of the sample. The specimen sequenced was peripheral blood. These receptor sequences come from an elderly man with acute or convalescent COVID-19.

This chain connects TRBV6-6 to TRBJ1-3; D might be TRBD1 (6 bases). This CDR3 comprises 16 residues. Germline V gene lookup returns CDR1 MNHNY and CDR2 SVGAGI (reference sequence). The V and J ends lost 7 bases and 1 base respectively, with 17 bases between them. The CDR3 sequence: CASILRDIISGNTIYF. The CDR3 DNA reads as TGTGCCAGCATCCTGAGGGACATCATATCTGGAAACACCATATATTTT.

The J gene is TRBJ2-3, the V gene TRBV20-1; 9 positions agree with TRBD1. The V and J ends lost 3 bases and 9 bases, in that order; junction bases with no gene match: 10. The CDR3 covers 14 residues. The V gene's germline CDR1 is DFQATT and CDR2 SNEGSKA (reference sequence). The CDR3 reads CSASYGTGSWTQYF. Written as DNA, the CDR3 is TGCAGTGCTAGTTACGGGACAGGGAGTTGGACGCAGTATTTT.

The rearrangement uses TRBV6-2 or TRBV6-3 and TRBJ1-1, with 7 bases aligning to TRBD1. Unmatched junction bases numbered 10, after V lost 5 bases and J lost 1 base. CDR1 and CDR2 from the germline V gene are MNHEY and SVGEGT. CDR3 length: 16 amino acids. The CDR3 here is CASSSGTANRNTEAFF. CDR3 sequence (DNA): TGTGCCAGCAGTAGTGGGACAGCAAATCGGAACACTGAAGCTTTCTTT.

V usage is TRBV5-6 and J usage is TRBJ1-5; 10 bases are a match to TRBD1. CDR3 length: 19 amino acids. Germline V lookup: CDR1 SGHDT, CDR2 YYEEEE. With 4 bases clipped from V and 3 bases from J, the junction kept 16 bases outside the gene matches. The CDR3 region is CASSTRNTGQGLSNQPQHF. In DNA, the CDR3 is TGTGCCAGCAGCACGCGCAATACGGGACAGGGGCTTTCCAATCAGCCCCAGCATTTT.

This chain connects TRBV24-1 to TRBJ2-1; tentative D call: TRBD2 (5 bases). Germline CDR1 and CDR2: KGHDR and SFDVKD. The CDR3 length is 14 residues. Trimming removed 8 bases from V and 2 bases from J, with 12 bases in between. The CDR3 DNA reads TGTGCCACCACCCCCAGCGGTACCTACAATGAGCAGTTCTTC. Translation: CATTPSGTYNEQFF.

Here the CDR3 DNA reads TGTGCCAGCATCGCCTCAGGCCTTGAGACCGGGGAGCTGTTTTTT. Protein sequence: CASIASGLETGELFF. V and J are TRBV3-1 (or the pseudogene TRBV3-2) and TRBJ2-2; no definite D call. The CDR3 totals 15 residues. The V gene lost 7 bases and the J gene lost 5 bases, with 17 bases spanning the gap. CDR1 LGHDT and CDR2 YNNKEL come from the germline V gene (reference sequence).

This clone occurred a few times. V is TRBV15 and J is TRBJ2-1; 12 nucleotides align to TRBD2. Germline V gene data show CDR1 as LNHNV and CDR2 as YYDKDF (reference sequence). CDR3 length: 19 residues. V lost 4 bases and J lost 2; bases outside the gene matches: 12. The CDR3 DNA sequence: TGTGCCACCAGCAAGGAGACTAGCGGGAGTTCTTGGCCCTACAATGAGCAGTTCTTC. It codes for CATSKETSGSSWPYNEQFF.

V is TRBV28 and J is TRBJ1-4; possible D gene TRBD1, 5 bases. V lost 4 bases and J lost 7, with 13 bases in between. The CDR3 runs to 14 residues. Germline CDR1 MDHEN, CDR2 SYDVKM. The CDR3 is CASSSGTLSEKLFF. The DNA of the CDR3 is TGTGCCAGCAGTTCCGGGACTCTCTCTGAAAAACTGTTTTTT.

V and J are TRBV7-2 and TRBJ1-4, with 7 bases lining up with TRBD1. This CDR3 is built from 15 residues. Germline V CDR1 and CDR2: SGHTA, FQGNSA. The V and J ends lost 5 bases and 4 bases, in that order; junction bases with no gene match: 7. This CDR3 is CASSVGDSNNEKLFF. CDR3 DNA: TGTGCCAGCAGCGTTGGGGACAGTAATAATGAAAAACTGTTTTTT.

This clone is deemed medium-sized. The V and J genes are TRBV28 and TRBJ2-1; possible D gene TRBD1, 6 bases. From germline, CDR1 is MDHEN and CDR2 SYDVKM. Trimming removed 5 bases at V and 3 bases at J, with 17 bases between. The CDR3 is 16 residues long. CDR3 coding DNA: TGTGCCAGCAGTGTGGACAGCGACATCTACTACAATGAGCAGTTCTTC. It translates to CASSVDSDIYYNEQFF.